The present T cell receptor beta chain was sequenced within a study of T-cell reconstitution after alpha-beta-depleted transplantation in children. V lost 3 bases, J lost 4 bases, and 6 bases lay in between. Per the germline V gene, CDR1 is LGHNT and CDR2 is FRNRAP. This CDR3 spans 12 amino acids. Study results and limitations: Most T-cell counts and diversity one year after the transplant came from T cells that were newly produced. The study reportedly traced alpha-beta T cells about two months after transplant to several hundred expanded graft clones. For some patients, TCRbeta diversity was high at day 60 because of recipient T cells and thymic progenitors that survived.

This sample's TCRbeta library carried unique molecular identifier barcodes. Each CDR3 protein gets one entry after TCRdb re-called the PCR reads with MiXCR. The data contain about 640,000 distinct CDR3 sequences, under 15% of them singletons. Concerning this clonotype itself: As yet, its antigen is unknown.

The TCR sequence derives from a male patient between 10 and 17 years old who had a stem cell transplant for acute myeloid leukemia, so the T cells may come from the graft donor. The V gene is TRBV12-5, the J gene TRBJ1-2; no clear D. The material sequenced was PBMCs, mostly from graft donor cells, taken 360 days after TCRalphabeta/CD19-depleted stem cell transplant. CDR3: CASGFEFYGYTF. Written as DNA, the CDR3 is TGTGCTAGTGGTTTCGAGTTCTATGGCTACACCTTC.